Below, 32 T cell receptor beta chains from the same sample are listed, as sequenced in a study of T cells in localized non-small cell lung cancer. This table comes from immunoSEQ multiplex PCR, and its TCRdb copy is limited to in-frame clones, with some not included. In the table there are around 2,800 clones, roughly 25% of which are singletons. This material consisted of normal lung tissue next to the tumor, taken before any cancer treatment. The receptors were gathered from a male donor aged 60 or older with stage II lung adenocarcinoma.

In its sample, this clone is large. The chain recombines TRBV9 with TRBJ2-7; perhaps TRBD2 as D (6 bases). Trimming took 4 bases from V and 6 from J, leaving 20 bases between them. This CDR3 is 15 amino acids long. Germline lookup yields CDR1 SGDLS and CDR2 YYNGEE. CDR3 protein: CASSTALRDGGEQYF. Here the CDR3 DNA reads TGTGCCAGCAGCACCGCGCTCCGGGACGGGGGCGAGCAGTACTTC.

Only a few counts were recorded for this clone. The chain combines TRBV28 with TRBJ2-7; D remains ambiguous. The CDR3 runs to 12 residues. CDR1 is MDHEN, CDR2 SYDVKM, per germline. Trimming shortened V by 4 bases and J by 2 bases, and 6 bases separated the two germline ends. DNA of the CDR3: TGTGCCAGCAGTTATGGGCCCTACGAGCAGTACTTC. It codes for CASSYGPYEQYF.

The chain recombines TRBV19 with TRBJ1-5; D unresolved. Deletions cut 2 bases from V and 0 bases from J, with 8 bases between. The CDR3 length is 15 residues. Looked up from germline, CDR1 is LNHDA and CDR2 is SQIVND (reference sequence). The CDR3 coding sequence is TGTGCCAGTAGTATAACCGCGGATAGCAATCAGCCCCAGCATTTT. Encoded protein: CASSITADSNQPQHF.

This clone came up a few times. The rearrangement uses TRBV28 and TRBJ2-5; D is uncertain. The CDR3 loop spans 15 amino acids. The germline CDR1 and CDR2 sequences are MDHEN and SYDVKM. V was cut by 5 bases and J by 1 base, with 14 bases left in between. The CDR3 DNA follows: TGTGCCAGCAGTCCCGGACGGAGCTTCCAAGAGACCCAGTACTTC. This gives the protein CASSPGRSFQETQYF.

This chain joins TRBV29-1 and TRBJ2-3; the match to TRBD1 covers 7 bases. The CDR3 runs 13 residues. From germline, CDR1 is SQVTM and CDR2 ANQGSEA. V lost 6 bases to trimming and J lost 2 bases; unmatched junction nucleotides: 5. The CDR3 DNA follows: TGCAGCGTCACAGGGGACCTCACAGATACGCAGTATTTT. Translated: CSVTGDLTDTQYF.

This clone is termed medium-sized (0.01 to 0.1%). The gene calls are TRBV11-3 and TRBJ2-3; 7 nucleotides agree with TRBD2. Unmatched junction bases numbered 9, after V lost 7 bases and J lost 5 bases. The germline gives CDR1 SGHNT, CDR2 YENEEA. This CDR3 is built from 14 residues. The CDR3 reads CASIRAPGGDTQYF. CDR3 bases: TGTGCCAGCATCAGGGCACCGGGGGGAGATACGCAGTATTTT.

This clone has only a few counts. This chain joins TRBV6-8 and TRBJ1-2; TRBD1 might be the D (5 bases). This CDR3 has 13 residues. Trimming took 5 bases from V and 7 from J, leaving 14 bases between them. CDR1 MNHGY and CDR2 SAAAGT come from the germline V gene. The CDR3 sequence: CASSRDSRSGYTF. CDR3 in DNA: TGTGCCAGCAGTAGGGACTCACGAAGTGGCTACACCTTC.

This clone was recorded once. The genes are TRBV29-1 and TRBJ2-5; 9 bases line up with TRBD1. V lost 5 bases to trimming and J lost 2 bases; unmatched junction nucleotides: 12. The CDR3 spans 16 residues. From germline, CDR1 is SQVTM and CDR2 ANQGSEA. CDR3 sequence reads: CSVFTGGSGGQETQYF. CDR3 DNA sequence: TGCAGCGTTTTTACAGGGGGCAGCGGAGGGCAAGAGACCCAGTACTTC.

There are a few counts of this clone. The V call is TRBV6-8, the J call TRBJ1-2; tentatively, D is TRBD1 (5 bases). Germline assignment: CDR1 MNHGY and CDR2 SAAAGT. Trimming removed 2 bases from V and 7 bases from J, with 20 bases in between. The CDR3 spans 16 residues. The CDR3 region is CASSYAQGGLFGGYTF. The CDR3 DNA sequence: TGTGCCAGCAGTTACGCTCAGGGAGGACTCTTTGGTGGCTACACCTTC.

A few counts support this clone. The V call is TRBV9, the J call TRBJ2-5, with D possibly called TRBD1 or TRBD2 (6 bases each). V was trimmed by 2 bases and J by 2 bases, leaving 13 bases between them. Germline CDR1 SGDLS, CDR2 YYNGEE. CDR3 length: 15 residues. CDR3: CASSVGGGLQETQYF. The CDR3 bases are TGTGCCAGCAGCGTCGGAGGGGGGCTGCAAGAGACCCAGTACTTC.

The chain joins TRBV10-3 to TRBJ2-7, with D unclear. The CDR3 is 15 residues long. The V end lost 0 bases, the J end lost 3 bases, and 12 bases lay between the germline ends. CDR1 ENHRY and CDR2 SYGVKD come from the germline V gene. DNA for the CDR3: TGTGCCATCAGTGAGTCGGGCAGGAATTTCTACGAGCAGTACTTC. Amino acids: CAISESGRNFYEQYF.

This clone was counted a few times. CDR3 protein: CASSLKVNWAENNYGYTF. In DNA form, the CDR3 reads TGTGCCAGCAGCTTAAAGGTTAATTGGGCCGAAAATAACTATGGCTACACCTTC. This chain joins TRBV11-3 and TRBJ1-2; no definite D call. Between the trimmed V and J ends, which lost 2 bases and 1 base, there was a span of 20 bases. Germline V gene data show CDR1 as SGHNT and CDR2 as YENEEA. There are 18 residues in the CDR3.

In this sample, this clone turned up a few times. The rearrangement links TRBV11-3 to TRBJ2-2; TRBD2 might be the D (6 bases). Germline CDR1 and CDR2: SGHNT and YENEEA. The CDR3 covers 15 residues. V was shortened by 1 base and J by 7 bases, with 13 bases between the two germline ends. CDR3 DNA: TGTGCCAGCAGCTTAGTCCCGGGAGCTATCGGGGAGCTGTTTTTT. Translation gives CASSLVPGAIGELFF.

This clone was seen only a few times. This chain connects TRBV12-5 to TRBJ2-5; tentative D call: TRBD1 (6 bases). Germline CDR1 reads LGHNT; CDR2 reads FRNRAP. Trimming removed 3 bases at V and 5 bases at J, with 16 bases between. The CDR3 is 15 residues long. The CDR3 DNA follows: TGTGCTAGTGGTTTCAGGGGAGTTGGCGGGGAGACCCAGTACTTC. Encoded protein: CASGFRGVGGETQYF. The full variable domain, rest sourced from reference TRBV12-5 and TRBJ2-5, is DARVTQTPRHKVTEMGQEVTMRCQPILGHNTVFWYRQTMMQGLELLAYFRNRAPLDDSGMPKDRFSAEMPDATLATLKIQPSEPRDSAVYFCASGFRGVGGETQYFGPGTRLLVL.

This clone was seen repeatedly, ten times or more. The CDR3 nucleotides are TGTGCCAGCAGCTCGGGACAGCCAGGGGATTCACCCCTCCACTTT. This gives the protein CASSSGQPGDSPLHF. The J gene is TRBJ1-6, the V gene TRBV11-1; 7 positions match TRBD1. This CDR3 has 15 amino acids. Trimming cost V 4 bases and J 8 bases; bases outside gene matches: 8. The germline CDR1 and CDR2 sequences are SGHAT and FQDESV (reference sequence).

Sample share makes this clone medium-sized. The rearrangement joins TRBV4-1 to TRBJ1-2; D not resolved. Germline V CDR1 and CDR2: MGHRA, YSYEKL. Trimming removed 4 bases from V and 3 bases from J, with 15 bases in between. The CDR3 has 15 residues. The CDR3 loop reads CASSPPLDRYYGYTF. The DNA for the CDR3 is TGCGCCAGCAGCCCCCCGCTCGACCGATACTATGGCTACACCTTC.

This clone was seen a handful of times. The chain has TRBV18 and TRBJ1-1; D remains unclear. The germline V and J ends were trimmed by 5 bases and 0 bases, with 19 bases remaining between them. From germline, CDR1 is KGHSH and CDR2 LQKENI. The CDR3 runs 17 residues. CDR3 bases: TGTGCCAGCTCAACTAGACTGCTTCCCCATATGAACACTGAAGCTTTCTTT. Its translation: CASSTRLLPHMNTEAFF. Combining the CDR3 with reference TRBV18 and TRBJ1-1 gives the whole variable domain NAGVMQNPRHLVRRRGQEARLRCSPMKGHSHVYWYRQLPEEGLKFMVYLQKENIIDESGMPKERFSAEFPKEGPSILRIQQVVRGDSAAYFCASSTRLLPHMNTEAFFGQGTRLTVV.

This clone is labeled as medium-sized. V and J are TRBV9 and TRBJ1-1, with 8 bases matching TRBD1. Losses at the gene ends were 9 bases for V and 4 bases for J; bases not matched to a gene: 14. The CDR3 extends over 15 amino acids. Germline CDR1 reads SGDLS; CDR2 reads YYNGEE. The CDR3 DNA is TGTGCCACAGAGTCCCGGGACAGGAGCCTCACTGAAGCTTTCTTT. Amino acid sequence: CATESRDRSLTEAFF.

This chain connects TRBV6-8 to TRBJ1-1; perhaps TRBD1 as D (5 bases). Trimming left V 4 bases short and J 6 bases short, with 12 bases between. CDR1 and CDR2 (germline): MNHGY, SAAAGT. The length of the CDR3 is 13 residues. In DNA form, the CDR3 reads TGTGCCAGCAGTTTAGGGGTTTCCCCTGAAGCTTTCTTT. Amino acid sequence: CASSLGVSPEAFF.

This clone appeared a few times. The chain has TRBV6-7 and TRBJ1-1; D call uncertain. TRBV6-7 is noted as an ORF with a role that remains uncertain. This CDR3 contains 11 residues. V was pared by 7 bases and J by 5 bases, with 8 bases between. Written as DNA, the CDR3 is TGTGCCAGCATCGGCGGGACTGAAGCTTTCTTT. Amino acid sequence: CASIGGTEAFF.

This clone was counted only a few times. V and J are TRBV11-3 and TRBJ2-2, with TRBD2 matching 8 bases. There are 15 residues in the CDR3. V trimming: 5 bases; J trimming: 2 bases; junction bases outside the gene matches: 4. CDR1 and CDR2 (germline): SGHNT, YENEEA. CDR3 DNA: TGTGCCAGCAGCCCGGGACTAGGAAACACCGGGGAGCTGTTTTTT. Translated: CASSPGLGNTGELFF.

The CDR3 DNA reads TGTGCCAGCAGTGAACGGACAGGGCGGACTAATGAAAAACTGTTTTTT. Its protein is CASSERTGRTNEKLFF. The genes are TRBV25-1 and TRBJ1-4; 8 nucleotides align to TRBD1. The CDR3 is 16 residues long. The germline V gene encodes CDR1 MGHDK and CDR2 SYGVNS. With V trimmed by 2 bases and J by 2 bases, 4 bases remained unmatched.

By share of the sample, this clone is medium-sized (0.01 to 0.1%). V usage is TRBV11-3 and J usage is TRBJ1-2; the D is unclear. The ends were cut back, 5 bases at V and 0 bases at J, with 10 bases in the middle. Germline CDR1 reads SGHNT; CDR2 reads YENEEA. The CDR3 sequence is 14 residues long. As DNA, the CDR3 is TGTGCCAGCAGCCAAACGGCCGCTAACTATGGCTACACCTTC. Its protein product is CASSQTAANYGYTF. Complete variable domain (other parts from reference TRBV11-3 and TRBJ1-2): EAGVVQSPRYKIIEKKQPVAFWCNPISGHNTLYWYLQNLGQGPELLIRYENEEAVDDSQLPKDRFSAERLKGVDSTLKIQPAELGDSAVYLCASSQTAANYGYTFGSGTRLTVV.

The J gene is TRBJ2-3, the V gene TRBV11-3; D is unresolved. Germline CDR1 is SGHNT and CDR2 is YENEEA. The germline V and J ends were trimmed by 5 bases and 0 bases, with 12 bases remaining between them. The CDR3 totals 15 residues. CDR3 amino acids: CASSRSRASTDTQYF. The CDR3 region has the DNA TGTGCCAGCAGCCGGTCCCGTGCTAGCACAGATACGCAGTATTTT.

The CDR3 is CATMPASNQPQHF. The CDR3 DNA reads TGTGCCACCATGCCCGCGAGCAATCAGCCCCAGCATTTT. The V call is TRBV28, the J call TRBJ1-5; D is unresolved. The CDR3 totals 13 residues. Germline loops: CDR1 MDHEN, CDR2 SYDVKM. With 10 bases removed from V and 1 base from J, the gap between germline ends came to 11 bases.

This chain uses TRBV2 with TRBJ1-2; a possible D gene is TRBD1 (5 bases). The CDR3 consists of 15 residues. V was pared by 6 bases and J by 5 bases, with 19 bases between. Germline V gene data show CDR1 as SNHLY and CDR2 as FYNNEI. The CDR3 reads CASRPPGLKAYGYTF. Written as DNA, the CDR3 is TGTGCCAGCAGACCTCCGGGACTCAAAGCGTATGGCTACACCTTC.

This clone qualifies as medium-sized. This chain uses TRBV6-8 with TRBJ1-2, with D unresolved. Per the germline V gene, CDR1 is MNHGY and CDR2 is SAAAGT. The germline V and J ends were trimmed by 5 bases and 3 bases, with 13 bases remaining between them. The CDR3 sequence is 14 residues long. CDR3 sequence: CASSQNVIYYGYTF. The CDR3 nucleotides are TGTGCCAGCAGTCAAAACGTGATATACTATGGCTACACCTTC.

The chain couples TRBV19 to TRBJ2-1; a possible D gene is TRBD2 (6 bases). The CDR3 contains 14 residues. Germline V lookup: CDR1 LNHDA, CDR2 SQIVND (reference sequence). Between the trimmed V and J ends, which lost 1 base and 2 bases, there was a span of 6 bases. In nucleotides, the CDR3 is TGTGCCAGTAGTATAGCTAGCGCCTACAATGAGCAGTTCTTC. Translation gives CASSIASAYNEQFF.

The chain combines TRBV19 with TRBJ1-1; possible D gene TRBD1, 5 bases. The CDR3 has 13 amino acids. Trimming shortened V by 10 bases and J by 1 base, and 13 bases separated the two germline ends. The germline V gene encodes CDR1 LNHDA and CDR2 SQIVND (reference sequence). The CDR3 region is CATFDSRNTEAFF. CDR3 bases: TGTGCCACCTTCGACAGCCGGAACACTGAAGCTTTCTTT.

The CDR3 region is CASSLGGGLGYGYTF. CDR3 coding DNA: TGTGCCAGCAGCTTAGGTGGGGGGTTGGGCTATGGCTACACCTTC. V gene TRBV11-3 combines with J gene TRBJ1-2; possible D gene TRBD1, 5 bases. Trimming pared 1 base from V and 4 bases from J, leaving 13 bases between. CDR3 length: 15 amino acids. Germline V gene lookup returns CDR1 SGHNT and CDR2 YENEEA.

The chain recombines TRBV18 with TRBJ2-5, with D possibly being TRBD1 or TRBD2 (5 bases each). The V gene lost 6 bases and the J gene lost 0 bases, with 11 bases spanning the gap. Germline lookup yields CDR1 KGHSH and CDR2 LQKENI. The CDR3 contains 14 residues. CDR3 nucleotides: TGTGCCAGCTCCCCGGGACCAGACCAAGAGACCCAGTACTTC. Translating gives CASSPGPDQETQYF.

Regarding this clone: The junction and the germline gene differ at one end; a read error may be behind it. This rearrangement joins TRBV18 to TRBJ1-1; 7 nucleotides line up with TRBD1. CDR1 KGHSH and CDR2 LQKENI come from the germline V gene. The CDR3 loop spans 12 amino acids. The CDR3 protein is CASSQGYTEAFF. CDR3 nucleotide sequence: TGTGCCAGTTCACAGGGGTACACTGAAGCTTTCTTT.